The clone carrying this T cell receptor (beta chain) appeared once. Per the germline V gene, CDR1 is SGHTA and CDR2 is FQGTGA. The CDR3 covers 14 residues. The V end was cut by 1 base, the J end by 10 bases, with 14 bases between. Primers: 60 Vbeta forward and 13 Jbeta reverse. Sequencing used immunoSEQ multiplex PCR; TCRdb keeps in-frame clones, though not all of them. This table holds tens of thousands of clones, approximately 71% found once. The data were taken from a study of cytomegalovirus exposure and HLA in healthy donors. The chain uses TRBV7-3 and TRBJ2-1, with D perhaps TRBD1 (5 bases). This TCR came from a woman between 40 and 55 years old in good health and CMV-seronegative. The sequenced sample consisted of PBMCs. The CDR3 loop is CASSLNGHFIEQFF. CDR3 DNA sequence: TGTGCCAGCAGCTTAAACGGACACTTCATCGAGCAGTTCTTC.